These T cell receptor beta chains were read from a single sample in a study of vaccination effects on CD4 cells after COVID-19. The data were produced by immunoSEQ multiplex PCR, yet TCRdb's version contains in-frame clones alone and is incomplete. The data contain approximately 38,000 clones, 73% of them singletons. No cognate antigen is known for these TCRs. The sample in question was CD4+ T cells from PBMCs cultured with a peptide pool, obtained before COVID-19 vaccination. The receptors shown here come from a human donor who had a prior SARS-CoV-2 infection. Each CDR3 is given with its conserved first and last residue. D genes are given only for firm matches. Clone size, where shown, is once, few, many, or a class for clones that have expanded.

>few|TRBV6-1|TRBJ2-5|-
TGTGCCAGCAGTGAACGGACAGACCAAGAGACCCAGTACTTC
CASSERTDQETQYF
>once|TRBV30|TRBJ1-2|-
TGTGCCTGGACCCCGGGGATTCACTATGGCTACACCTTC
CAWTPGIHYGYTF
>once|TRBV7-6|TRBJ2-5|TRBD2
TGTGCCAGCAGCTCGAGTACTAGCGCTATGGAGACCCAGTACTTC
CASSSSTSAMETQYF
>-|TRBV24-1|TRBJ2-1|-
TGTGCCACCAGTGATAGGGGCTCCTACAATGAGCAGTTCTTC
CATSDRGSYNEQFF
>-|TRBV19|TRBJ2-3|-
TGTGCCAGTGGACGTTATGATACGCAGTATTTT
CASGRYDTQYF
>-|TRBV15|TRBJ1-5|-
TGTGCCACCAGCTTACGATTCAGGGTTCCCGGACCCCAGCATTTT
CATSLRFRVPGPQHF
>-|TRBV6-5|TRBJ1-2|-
TGTGCCAGCCTTGAGCAGTACTATGGCTACACCTTC
CASLEQYYGYTF
>-|TRBV7-2|TRBJ1-3|-
TGTGCCAGCAGCTTATCTTATGGGGGACATAGCTCTGGAAACACCATATATTTT
CASSLSYGGHSSGNTIYF
>-|TRBV11-3|TRBJ1-6|-
TGTGCCAGCAGCTTAATTAGTAATTCACCCCTCCACTTT
CASSLISNSPLHF
>-|TRBV5-4|TRBJ2-5|TRBD1
TGTGCCAGCAGCCCGGGGACAGGGGGACAAGAGACCCAGTACTTC
CASSPGTGGQETQYF
>-|TRBV18|TRBJ1-1|-
TGTGCCAGCTCGTCCAGAACAGAAATGAACACTGAAGCTTTCTTT
CASSSRTEMNTEAFF
>few|TRBV2|TRBJ2-1|-
TGTGCCAGCAGAAGGACTAGTGGGGGGCACAATGAGCAGTTCTTC
CASRRTSGGHNEQFF
>many|TRBV15|TRBJ1-5|-
TGTGCCACCAGCAGTAGACAGATCGGTCAGCCCCAGCATTTT
CATSSRQIGQPQHF
>-|TRBV7-2|TRBJ2-5|-
TGTGCCAGCAGCTTGATGACGAGGTGGGAGACCCAGTACTTC
CASSLMTRWETQYF
>-|TRBV5-6|TRBJ2-5|-
TGTGCCAGCAGCCAGGGAATCCCGGAGACCCAGTACTTC
CASSQGIPETQYF
>few|TRBV5-4|TRBJ2-7|-
TGTGCCAGCAGCTTGGGCGAAAATTACGAGCAGTACTTC
CASSLGENYEQYF
>-|TRBV30|TRBJ2-3|TRBD1
TGTGCCTGGAGACCCGCAGGGGGATTAGATACGCAGTATTTT
CAWRPAGGLDTQYF
>-|TRBV9|TRBJ1-1|-
TGTGCCAGCAGCGTAGCGCGGGCGCGGAAGAACACTGAAGCTTTCTTT
CASSVARARKNTEAFF
>-|TRBV5-6|TRBJ1-2|-
TGTGCCAGCAGCGCTGGCCGCACCTATGGCTACACCTTC
CASSAGRTYGYTF
>-|TRBV5-5|TRBJ2-3|-
TGTGCCAGCAGGGACTCTGTAGTTGCGGGCAAAGATACGCAGTATTTT
CASRDSVVAGKDTQYF
>-|TRBV7-2|TRBJ2-1|TRBD2
TGTGCCAGCAGCTCGCAAGGACTAGACTCTGAGCAGTTCTTC
CASSSQGLDSEQFF
>-|TRBV5-4|TRBJ2-1|-
TGTGCCAGCAGCTTGGGAGGGACTGCTTCACACTCCTACAATGAGCAGTTCTTC
CASSLGGTASHSYNEQFF
>-|TRBV5-1|TRBJ2-5|-
TGCGCCAGCAGCTTTGGCACGCACCTCCAAGAGACCCAGTACTTC
CASSFGTHLQETQYF
>-|TRBV12-5|TRBJ2-2|TRBD2
TGTGCTAGTGGTCTGGGACGGGCTAGCGGGAGGTCCGCCGGGGAGCTGTTTTTT
CASGLGRASGRSAGELFF
>-|TRBV3-1/TRBV3-2|TRBJ2-2|TRBD2
TGTGCCAGCAGGACTAGCCCCGGGGAGCTGTTTTTT
CASRTSPGELFF
>-|TRBV12-3/TRBV12-4|TRBJ2-1|-
TGTGCCAGCAGTTTCTATTCGGAGGATGAGCAGTTCTTC
CASSFYSEDEQFF
>-|TRBV5-6|TRBJ2-3|TRBD1
TGTGCCAGCAGCGAACAGGGACAGCCGTGGACAGATACGCAGTATTTT
CASSEQGQPWTDTQYF
>-|TRBV9|TRBJ2-2|-
TGTGCCAGCAGCCCCGGGACTTATGAACGTTCCGGGGAGCTGTTTTTT
CASSPGTYERSGELFF
>-|TRBV10-1|TRBJ1-5|-
TGCGCCAGCAGTGAGTCTAGGTCTAGCAATCAGCCCCAGCATTTT
CASSESRSSNQPQHF
>-|TRBV2|TRBJ2-1|TRBD1
TGTGCCAGCCGGGACAGGGGCTATGAGCAGTTCTTC
CASRDRGYEQFF
>-|TRBV5-5|TRBJ1-2|TRBD1
TGTGCCAGCAGCTTGGGGACAGGGGGCGACTATGGCTACACCTTC
CASSLGTGGDYGYTF
>-|TRBV18|TRBJ2-5|-
TGTGCCAGCTCACCAGGGGTGTACCAAGAGACCCAGTACTTC
CASSPGVYQETQYF
>-|TRBV7-3|TRBJ2-3|-
TGTGCCAGCAGCTCCCATAGCGGAAGCACAGATACGCAGTATTTT
CASSSHSGSTDTQYF